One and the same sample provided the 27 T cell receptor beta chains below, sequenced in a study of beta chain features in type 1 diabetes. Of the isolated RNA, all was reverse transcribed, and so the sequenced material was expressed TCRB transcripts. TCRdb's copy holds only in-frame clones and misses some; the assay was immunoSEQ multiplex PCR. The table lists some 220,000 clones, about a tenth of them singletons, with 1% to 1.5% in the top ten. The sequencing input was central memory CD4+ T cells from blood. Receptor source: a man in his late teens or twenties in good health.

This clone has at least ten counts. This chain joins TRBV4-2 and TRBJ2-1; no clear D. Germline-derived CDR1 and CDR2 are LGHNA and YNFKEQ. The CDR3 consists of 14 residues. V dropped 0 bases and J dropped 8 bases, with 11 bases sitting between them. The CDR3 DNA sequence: TGTGCCAGCAGCCAAGATTTGAGTTCCGATGAGCAGTTCTTC. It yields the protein CASSQDLSSDEQFF.

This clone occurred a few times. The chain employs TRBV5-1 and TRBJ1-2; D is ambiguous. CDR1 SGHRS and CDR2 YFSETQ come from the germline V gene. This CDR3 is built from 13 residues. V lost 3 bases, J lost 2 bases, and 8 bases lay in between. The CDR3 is CASSSTFNYGYTF. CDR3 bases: TGCGCCAGCAGCTCCACATTCAACTATGGCTACACCTTC.

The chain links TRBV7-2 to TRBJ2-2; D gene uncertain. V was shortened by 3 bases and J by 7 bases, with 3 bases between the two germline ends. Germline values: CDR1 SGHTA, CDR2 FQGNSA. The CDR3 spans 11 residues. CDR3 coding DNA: TGTGCCAGCAGCTTCCTCGGGGAGCTGTTTTTT. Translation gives CASSFLGELFF.

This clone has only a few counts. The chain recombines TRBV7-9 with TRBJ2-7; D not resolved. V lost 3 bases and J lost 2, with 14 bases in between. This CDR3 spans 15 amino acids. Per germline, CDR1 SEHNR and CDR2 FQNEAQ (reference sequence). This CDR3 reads CASSLAQEGTYEQYF. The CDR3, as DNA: TGTGCCAGCAGCTTGGCCCAGGAAGGCACCTACGAGCAGTACTTC.

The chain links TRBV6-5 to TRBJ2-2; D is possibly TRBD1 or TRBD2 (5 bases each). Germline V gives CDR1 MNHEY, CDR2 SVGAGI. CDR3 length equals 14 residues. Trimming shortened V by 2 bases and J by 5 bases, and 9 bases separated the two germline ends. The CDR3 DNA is TGTGCCAGCAGTTACGAGAGGGGAACCGGGGAGCTGTTTTTT. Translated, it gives CASSYERGTGELFF.

The CDR3 DNA follows: TGCGCCAGCAGCTTGGTCCACGTGGGTAGATACGAGCAGTACTTC. Its protein product is CASSLVHVGRYEQYF. The chain combines TRBV5-1 with TRBJ2-7; D is uncertain. Trimming pared 0 bases from V and 4 bases from J, leaving 14 bases between. There are 15 residues in the CDR3. Germline V gene lookup returns CDR1 SGHRS and CDR2 YFSETQ.

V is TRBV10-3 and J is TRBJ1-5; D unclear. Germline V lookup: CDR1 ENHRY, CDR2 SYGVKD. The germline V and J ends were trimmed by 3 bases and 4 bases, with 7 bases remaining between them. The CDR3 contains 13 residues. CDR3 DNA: TGTGCCATCAGTGACGTGGGGAATCAGCCCCAGCATTTT. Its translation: CAISDVGNQPQHF.

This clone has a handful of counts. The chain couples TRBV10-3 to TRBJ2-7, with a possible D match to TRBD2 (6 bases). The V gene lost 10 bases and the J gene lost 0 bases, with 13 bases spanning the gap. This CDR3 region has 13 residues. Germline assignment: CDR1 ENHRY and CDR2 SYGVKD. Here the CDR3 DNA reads TGTGCCACATGGGACTGGAGCTCCTACGAGCAGTACTTC. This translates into CATWDWSSYEQYF.

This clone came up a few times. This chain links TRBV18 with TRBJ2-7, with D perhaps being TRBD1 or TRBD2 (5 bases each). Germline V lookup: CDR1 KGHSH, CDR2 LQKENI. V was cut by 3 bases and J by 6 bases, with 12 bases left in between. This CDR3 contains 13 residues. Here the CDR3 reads CASSPSNGGEQYF. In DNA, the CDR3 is TGTGCCAGCTCACCCTCTAATGGGGGCGAGCAGTACTTC.

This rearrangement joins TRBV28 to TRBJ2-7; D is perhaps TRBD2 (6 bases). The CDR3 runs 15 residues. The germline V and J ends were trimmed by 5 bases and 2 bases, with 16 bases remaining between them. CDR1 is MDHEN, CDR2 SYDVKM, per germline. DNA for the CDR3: TGTGCCAGCAGTGCCCACGGGGGATCGACCTACGAGCAGTACTTC. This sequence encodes CASSAHGGSTYEQYF.

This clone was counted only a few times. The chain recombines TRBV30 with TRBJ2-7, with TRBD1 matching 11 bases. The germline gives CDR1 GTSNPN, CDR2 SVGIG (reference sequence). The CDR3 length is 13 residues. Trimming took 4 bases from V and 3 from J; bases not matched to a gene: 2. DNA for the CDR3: TGTGCCTGGACCGGGACAGGGGGCTACGAGCAGTACTTC. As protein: CAWTGTGGYEQYF.

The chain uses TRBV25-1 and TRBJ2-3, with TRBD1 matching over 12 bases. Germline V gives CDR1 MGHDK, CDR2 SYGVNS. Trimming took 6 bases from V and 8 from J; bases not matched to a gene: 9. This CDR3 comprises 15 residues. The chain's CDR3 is CASSPGGQGAVTQYF. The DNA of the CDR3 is TGTGCCAGCAGCCCAGGGGGACAGGGGGCTGTTACGCAGTATTTT.

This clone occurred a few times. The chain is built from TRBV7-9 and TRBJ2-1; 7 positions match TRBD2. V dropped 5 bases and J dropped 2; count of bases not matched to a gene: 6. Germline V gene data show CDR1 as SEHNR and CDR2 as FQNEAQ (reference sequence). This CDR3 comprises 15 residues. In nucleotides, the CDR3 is TGTGCCAGCAGCGCGGGGGACGCCACCTACAATGAGCAGTTCTTC. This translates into CASSAGDATYNEQFF. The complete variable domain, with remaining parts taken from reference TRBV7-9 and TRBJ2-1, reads DTGVSQNPRHKITKRGQNVTFRCDPISEHNRLYWYRQTLGQGPEFLTYFQNEAQLEKSRLLSDRFSAERPKGSFSTLEIQRTEQGDSAMYLCASSAGDATYNEQFFGPGTRLTVL.

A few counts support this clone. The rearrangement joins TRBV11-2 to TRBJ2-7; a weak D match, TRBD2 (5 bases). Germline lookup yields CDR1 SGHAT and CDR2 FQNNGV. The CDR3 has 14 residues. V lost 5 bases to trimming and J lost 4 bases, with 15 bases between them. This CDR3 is CASSLNSASYEQYF. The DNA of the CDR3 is TGTGCCAGCAGCCTAAATAGCGCCTCTTACGAGCAGTACTTC. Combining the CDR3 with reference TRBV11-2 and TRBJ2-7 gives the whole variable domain EAGVAQSPRYKIIEKRQSVAFWCNPISGHATLYWYQQILGQGPKLLIQFQNNGVVDDSQLPKDRFSAERLKGVDSTLKIQPAKLEDSAVYLCASSLNSASYEQYFGPGTRLTVT.

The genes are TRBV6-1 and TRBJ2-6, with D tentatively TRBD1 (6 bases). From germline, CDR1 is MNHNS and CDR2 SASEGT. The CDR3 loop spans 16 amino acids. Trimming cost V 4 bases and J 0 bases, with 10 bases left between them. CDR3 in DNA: TGTGCCAGCAGTGCACAGGGCCTCTCTGGGGCCAACGTCCTGACTTTC. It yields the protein CASSAQGLSGANVLTF.

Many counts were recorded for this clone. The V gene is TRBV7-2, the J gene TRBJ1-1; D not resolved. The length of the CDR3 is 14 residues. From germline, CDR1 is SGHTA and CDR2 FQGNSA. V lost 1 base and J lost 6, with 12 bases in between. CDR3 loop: CASSLEVRFAEAFF. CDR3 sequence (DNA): TGTGCCAGCAGCTTAGAGGTTAGGTTTGCTGAAGCTTTCTTT.

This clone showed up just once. The CDR3 loop is CASSLRVAGLSTDTQYF. The CDR3 DNA reads as TGTGCCAGCAGTTTAAGGGTGGCAGGGCTAAGCACAGATACGCAGTATTTT. The chain uses TRBV27 and TRBJ2-3; TRBD1 is a possible D gene (5 bases). Germline CDR1 and CDR2: MNHEY and SMNVEV (reference sequence). The CDR3 is 17 amino acids. Trimming took off 2 bases at V and 0 bases at J, with 15 bases between the two ends.

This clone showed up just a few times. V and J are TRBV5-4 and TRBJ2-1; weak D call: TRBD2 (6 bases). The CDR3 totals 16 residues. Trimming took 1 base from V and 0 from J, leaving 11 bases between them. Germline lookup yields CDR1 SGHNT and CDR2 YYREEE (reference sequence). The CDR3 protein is CASSLWLASSYNEQFF. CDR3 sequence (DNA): TGTGCCAGCAGCTTGTGGCTAGCGTCCTCCTACAATGAGCAGTTCTTC.

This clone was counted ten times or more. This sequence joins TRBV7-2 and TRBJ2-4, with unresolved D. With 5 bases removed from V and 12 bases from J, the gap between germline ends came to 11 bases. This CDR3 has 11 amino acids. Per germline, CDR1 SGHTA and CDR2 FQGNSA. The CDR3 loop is CASSIYENQYF. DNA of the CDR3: TGTGCCAGCAGCATCTACGAAAATCAGTACTTC. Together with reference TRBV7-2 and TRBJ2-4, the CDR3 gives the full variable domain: GAGVSQSPSNKVTEKGKDVELRCDPISGHTALYWYRQSLGQGLEFLIYFQGNSAPDKSGLPSDRFSAERTGGSVSTLTIQRTQQEDSAVYLCASSIYENQYFGAGTRLSVL.

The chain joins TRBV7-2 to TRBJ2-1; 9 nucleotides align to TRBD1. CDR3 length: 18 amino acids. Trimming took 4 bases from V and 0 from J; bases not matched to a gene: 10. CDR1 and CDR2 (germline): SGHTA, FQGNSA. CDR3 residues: CASSSLTGGQSSYNEQFF. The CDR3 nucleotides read TGTGCCAGCAGCTCGTTAACAGGGGGCCAGAGCTCCTACAATGAGCAGTTCTTC.

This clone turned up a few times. The CDR3, as DNA: TGCGCCAGCAGCCAAGTTGGAAAGAGGAACACTGAAGCTTTCTTT. This translates into CASSQVGKRNTEAFF. This chain links TRBV4-3 with TRBJ1-1; D unresolved. The germline V and J ends were trimmed by 1 base and 1 base, with 10 bases remaining between them. The CDR3 is 15 amino acids. CDR1 and CDR2 from the germline V gene are LGHNA and YSLEER.

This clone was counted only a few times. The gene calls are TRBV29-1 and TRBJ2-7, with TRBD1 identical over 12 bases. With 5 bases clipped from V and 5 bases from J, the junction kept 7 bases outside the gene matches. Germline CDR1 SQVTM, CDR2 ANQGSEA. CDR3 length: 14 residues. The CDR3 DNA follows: TGCAGCGTTAGGTCCGGGACAGGGGGCGACGAGCAGTACTTC. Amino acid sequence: CSVRSGTGGDEQYF.

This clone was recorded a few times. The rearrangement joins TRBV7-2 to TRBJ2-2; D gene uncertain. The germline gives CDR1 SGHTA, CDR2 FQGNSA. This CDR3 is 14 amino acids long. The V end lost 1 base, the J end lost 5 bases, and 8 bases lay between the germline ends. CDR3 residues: CASSLESGTGELFF. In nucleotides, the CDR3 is TGTGCCAGCAGCTTAGAGTCAGGAACCGGGGAGCTGTTTTTT.

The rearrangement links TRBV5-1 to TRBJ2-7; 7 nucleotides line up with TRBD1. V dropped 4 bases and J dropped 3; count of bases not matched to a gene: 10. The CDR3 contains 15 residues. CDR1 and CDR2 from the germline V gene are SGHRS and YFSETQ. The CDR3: CASSGKTGSRYEQYF. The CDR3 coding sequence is TGCGCCAGCAGCGGTAAGACAGGGTCGCGCTACGAGCAGTACTTC.

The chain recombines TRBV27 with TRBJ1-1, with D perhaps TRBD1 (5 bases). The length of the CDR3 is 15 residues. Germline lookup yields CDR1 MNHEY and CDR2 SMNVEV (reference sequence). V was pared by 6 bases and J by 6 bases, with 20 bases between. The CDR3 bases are TGTGCCAGCAGCACCTTCTCTCGGGTGGGGGCTGAAGCTTTCTTT. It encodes CASSTFSRVGAEAFF.

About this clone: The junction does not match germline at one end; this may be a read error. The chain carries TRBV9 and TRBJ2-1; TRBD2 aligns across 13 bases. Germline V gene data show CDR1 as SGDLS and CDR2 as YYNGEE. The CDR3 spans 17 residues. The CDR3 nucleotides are TGTTCCAGCAGCGTAGAAGCAGGACTAGCGGGAGTCTCTGAGCAGTTCTTC. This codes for CSSSVEAGLAGVSEQFF.

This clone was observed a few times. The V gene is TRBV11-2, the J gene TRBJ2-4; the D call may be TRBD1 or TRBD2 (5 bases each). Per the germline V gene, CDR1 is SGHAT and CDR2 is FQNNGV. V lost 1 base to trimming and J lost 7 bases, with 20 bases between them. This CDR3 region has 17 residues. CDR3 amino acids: CASSLVYPGRRANIQYF. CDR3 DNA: TGTGCCAGCAGCTTAGTCTATCCGGGGCGAAGGGCCAACATTCAGTACTTC. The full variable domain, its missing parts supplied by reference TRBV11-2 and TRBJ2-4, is EAGVAQSPRYKIIEKRQSVAFWCNPISGHATLYWYQQILGQGPKLLIQFQNNGVVDDSQLPKDRFSAERLKGVDSTLKIQPAKLEDSAVYLCASSLVYPGRRANIQYFGAGTRLSVL.